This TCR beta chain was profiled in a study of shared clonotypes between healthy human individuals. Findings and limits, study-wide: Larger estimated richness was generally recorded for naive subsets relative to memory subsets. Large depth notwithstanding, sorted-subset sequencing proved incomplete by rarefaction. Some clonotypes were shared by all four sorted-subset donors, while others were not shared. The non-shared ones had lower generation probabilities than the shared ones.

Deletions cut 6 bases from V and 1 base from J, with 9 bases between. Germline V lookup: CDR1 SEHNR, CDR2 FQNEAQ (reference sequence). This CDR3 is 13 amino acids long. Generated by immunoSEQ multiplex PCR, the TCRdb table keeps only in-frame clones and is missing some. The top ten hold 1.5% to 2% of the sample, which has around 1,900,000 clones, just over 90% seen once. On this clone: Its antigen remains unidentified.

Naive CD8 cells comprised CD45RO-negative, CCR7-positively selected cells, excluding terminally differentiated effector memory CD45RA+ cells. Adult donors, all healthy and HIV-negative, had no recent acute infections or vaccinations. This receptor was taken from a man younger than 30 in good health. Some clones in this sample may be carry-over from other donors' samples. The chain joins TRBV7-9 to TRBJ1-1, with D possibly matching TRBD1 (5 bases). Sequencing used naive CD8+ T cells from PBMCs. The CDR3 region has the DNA TGTGCCAGCAGGCCCGGGGCGAACACTGAAGCTTTCTTT. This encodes CASRPGANTEAFF.